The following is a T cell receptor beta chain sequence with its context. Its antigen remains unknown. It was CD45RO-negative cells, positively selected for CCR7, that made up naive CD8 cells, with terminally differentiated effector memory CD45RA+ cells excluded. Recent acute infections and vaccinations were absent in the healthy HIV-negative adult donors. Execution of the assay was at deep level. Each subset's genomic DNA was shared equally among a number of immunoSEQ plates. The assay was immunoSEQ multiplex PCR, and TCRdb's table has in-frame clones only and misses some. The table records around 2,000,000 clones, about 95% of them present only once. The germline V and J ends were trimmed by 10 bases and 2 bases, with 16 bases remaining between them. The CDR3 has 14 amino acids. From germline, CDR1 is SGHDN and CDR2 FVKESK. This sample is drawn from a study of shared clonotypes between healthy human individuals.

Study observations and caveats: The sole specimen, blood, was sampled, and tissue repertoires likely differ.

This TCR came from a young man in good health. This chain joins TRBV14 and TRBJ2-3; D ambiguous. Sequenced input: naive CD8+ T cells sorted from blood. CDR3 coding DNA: TGTGCCACCTCAGAGCTTCTAGACACAGATACGCAGTATTTT. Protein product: CATSELLDTDTQYF.